This TCR beta chain comes out of a study of T cell changes during pregnancy in multiple sclerosis. TCRdb keeps only in-frame clones here, not all; method: immunoSEQ multiplex PCR. Among some 60,000 clones listed, approximately 90% were seen once. From germline, CDR1 is SGDLS and CDR2 YYNGEE. The trim removed 4 bases at V and 5 bases at J, leaving 4 bases unmatched. The CDR3 extends over 14 amino acids. A remark on this clone: Other DNA sequences from this sample encode an identical CDR3 as well.

The source of this sequence is a female donor with multiple sclerosis, enrolled in a pregnancy study. The sample consisted of peripheral blood, taken after pregnancy. This chain uses TRBV9 with TRBJ2-5, with 11 bases fitting TRBD1. CDR3 protein: CASSPGQGGETQYF. The CDR3 DNA reads as TGTGCCAGCAGCCCGGGACAGGGGGGGGAGACCCAGTACTTC.